This T cell receptor (beta chain) was sequenced in a study of PD-1 blockade in classical Hodgkin lymphoma. Whole-study context: Intravenous nivolumab at 3 mg/kg was given to patients every 2 weeks.

Whole-study findings and limits: Patients excluded were those beginning nivolumab under 1 year after ASCT.

The CDR3 runs to 16 residues. The V gene lost 1 base and the J gene lost 3 bases, with 10 bases spanning the gap. CDR1 and CDR2 from the germline V gene are KGHSH and LQKENI. Comment on this clone: Its antigen is still unknown.

Sequenced by immunoSEQ multiplex PCR; TCRdb stores in-frame clones only, minus some. This table holds tens of thousands of clones, 80% to 90% found once. Following autologous stem cell transplantation, relapse occurred in every patient, and exposure to brentuximab vedotin varied. This specimen was peripheral blood mononuclear cells (PBMCs), taken at baseline. This sequence joins TRBV18 and TRBJ1-6; no firm D call. The clonotype originates from a human donor with classical Hodgkin lymphoma. Here the CDR3 DNA reads TGTGCCAGCTCACCACTCCCGGGGTTCTATAATTCACCCCTCCACTTT. Protein product: CASSPLPGFYNSPLHF.